The entry that follows covers one T cell receptor beta chain sequence. This clonotype was seen ten or more times. The antigen this receptor binds is unknown. Per-base quality was not reported, and no clone a single base away is much larger than it. These data are taken from a study of T cells in Graves' hyperthyroidism and ophthalmopathy (dated by TCRdb to the late 2010s). For the wider study: Peripheral blood samples were taken at the time of initial diagnosis, prior to any treatment. TCR V-J signatures able to tell the groups apart were searched for in a discovery cohort of some 97 patients, of whom approximately 40 had Graves' ophthalmopathy and around 58 had stable Graves' hyperthyroidism. Prospective prediction of ophthalmopathy was tested in an independent validation cohort of fewer than 20 hyperthyroidism patients and 17 patients who later progressed to ophthalmopathy. For training and testing, the 110 or so patients in the discovery cohort were randomly divided in a 7:3 ratio. In several Graves' hyperthyroidism patients, the study also compared T-cell repertoires from thyroid tissue with T-cell repertoires from blood. Following sampling, methimazole starting at 30 mg daily was given to hyperthyroidism patients, and high-dose intravenous methylprednisolone was given to ophthalmopathy patients. TCR Vbeta CDR3 sequencing of 130 to 150 peripheral blood samples (roughly 43 ophthalmopathy, some 75 hyperthyroidism and 17 progressor patients) is reported in the paper. Study-wide conclusions, independent of this receptor: Most expanded thyroid clonotypes (frequency above 0.001) were also detected in blood, suggesting blood repertoires may reflect thyroid immune responses. In cross-validation, a model built on a 13 V-J signature told ophthalmopathy apart from stable hyperthyroidism with just under 90% sensitivity and about 81% specificity, and in testing the same model reached 80%/75%. In validation, the model predicted progression to ophthalmopathy with approximately 71% sensitivity and 72% to 75% specificity, a median of roughly seven months before onset. No statistical method was used to set the sample size in advance, and investigators knew the group allocation.

Graves' hyperthyroidism was defined as stable when no progression to ophthalmopathy occurred over 18 months of follow-up. The hyperthyroidism patients were between 18 and 65 years old and newly diagnosed, with a disease duration of less than 2 months. Any patient with an uncontrolled infection, another autoimmune disease, pregnancy or lactation was excluded. Clinical symptoms, serum thyroxine and TRAb, thyroid ultrasound, and orbital computed tomography formed the basis for the diagnoses. Ficoll-Paque density gradient centrifugation was used to isolate PBMCs from about 9 ml of fresh peripheral blood. Total RNA was extracted using Trizol reagent, and RNA quality was assessed on an Agilent 2100 Bioanalyzer. The TCR beta CDR3 regions were amplified from the RNA transcripts. The first round of RT-PCR for the TCR CDR3 was performed with the HTBI primer set and the Qiagen OneStep RT-PCR kit. A second multiplex PCR round built the libraries, followed by size selection and purification. Sequencing of the libraries was done on an Illumina HiSeq2000 using paired-end 100 bp reads. The paper's processing steps were these. SOAPnuke was used to process the raw data, throwing out any read that contained adapters or uncalled bases, had a mean Phred below 15, or lacked an exact constant-primer or identifier match. High-quality paired reads were merged with COPE v1.2.5, and unique nucleotide sequences were defined as clonotypes. MiTCR v1.1 was used to align clonotypes to the IMGT TRBV, TRBD and TRBJ reference segments. Analysis was restricted to V-J combinations with a frequency above 0.0001, which covered roughly 99% of repertoires. A TCS score was defined as the ratio of F50 (clonal expansion) to E x V (chaos), with BLOSUM62-based TCRdist applied between CDR3 peptides within each V-J. Welch's t-statistics and random forest reduced around 550 V-J features to 10 to 15, which were used in a naive Bayes classifier (R e1071). TCRdb reran the public reads through fastp at Q25 and MiXCR, keeping productive beta chains. For every CDR3 protein sequence, its rows merge into one entry that carries the most common genes and DNA. The V and J calls were not made by the authors but by TCRdb's processing. This sample has 300,000 to 400,000 distinct CDR3 sequences in its table, and 21% of those were observed once. 50% to 65% of the sample goes to the ten largest clones.

Reading the germline V gene (reference sequence) gives CDR1 LGHDT and CDR2 YNNKEL. Including cysteine and phenylalanine, the CDR3 has 15 amino acids. The sequence is cut down to CDR3 DNA, 45 bases in frame from base 1. Ends trimmed: V by 5 bases, J by 2 bases; bases unmatched to a gene: 5. This clonotype originated in a woman aged 50 to 60 with Graves' hyperthyroidism. The rearranged segments are TRBV3-1 and TRBJ2-1; TRBD2 lines up with 8 middle nucleotides. What was sequenced was blood. The base sequence is TGTGCCAGCAGCTCTAGCGGGCCTACCTACAATGAGCAGTTCTTC. This is translated as CASSSSGPTYNEQFF.